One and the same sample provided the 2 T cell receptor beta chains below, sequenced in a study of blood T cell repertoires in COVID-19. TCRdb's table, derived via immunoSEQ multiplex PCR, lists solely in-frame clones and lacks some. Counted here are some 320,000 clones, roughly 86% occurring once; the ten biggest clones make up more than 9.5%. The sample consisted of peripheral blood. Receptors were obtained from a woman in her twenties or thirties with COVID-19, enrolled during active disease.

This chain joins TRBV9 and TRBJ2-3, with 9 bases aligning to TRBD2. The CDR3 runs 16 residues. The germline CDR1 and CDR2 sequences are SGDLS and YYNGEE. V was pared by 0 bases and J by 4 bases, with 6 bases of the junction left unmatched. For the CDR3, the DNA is TGTGCCAGCAGCGTAGAATCGCGGGGGGGCTCAGATACGCAGTATTTT. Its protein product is CASSVESRGGSDTQYF. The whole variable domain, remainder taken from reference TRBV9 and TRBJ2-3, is DSGVTQTPKHLITATGQRVTLRCSPRSGDLSVYWYQQSLDQGLQFLIQYYNGEERAKGNILERFSAQQFPDLHSELNLSSLELGDSALYFCASSVESRGGSDTQYFGPGTRLTVL.

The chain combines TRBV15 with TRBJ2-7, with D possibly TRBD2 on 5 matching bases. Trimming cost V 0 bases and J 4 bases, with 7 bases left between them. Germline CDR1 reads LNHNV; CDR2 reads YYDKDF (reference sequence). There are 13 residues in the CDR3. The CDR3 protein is CATSRDPGYEQYF. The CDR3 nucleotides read TGTGCCACCAGCAGAGATCCGGGGTACGAGCAGTACTTC.